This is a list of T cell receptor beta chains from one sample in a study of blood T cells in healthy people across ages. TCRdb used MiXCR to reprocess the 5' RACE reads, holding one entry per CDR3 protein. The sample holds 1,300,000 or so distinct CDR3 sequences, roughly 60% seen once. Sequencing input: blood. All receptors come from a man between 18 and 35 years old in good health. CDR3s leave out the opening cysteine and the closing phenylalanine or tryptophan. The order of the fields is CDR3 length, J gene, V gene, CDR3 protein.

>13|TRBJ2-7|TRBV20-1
SAREPTGGRYEQY
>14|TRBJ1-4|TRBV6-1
ASSRAQVATNEKLF
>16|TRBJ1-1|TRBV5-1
ASSLGPTGRYRNTEAF
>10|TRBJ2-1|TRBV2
ASTPTDNEQF
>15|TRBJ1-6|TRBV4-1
ASSQDRGGSYNSPLH
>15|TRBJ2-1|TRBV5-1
ASTAVHWGGYYNEQF
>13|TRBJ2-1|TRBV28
ASSWGSLPYNEQF
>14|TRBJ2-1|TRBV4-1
ASSQVGNRGWNEQF
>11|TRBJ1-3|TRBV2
ASSESTGNTIY
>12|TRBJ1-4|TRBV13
ASSSRDNNEKLF
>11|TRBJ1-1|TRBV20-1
SASTGGVTEAF
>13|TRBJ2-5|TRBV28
ASRRSGIPEETQY
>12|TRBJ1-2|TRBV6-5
ASSYRPTGYGYT
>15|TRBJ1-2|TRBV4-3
ASSQGLFRTEEEGYT
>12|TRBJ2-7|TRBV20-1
SAGTGTAAYEQY
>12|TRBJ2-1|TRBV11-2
ASSLVSGTNEQF
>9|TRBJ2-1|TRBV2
ASRDDNEQF
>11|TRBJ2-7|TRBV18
ASSQPPDREQY
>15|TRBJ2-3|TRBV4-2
ASSPGGSGSLTDTQY
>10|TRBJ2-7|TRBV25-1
ASSMTAYEQY
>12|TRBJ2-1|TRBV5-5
ASSILEMASEQF
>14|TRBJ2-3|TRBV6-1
AGTSLAAISTDTQY